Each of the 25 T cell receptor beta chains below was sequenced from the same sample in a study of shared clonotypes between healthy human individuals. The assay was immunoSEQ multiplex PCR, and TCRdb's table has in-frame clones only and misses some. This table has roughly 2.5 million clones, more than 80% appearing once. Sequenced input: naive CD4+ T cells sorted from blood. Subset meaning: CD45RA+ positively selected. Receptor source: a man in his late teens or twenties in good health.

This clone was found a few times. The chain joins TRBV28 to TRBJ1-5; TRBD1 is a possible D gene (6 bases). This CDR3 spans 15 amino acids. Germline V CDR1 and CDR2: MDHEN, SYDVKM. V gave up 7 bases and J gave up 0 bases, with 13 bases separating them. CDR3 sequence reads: CASTWGANSNQPQHF. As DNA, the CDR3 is TGTGCCAGCACTTGGGGGGCGAATAGCAATCAGCCCCAGCATTTT. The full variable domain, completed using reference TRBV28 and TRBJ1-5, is DVKVTQSSRYLVKRTGEKVFLECVQDMDHENMFWYRQDPGLGLRLIYFSYDVKMKEKGDIPEGYSVSREKKERFSLILESASTNQTSMYLCASTWGANSNQPQHFGDGTRLSIL.

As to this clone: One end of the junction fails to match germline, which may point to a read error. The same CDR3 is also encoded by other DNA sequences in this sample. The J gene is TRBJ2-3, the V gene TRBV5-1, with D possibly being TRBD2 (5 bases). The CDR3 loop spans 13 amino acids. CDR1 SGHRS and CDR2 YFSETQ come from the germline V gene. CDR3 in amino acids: CASSLGALDTQYF. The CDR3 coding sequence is TGCGCCAGCAGTTTGGGAGCCTTAGATACGCAGTATTTT.

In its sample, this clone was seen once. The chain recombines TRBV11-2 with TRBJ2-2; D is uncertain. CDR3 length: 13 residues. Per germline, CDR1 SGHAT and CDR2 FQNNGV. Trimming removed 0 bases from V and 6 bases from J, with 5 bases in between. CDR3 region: CASSLDKAGELFF. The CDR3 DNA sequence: TGTGCCAGCAGCTTAGATAAGGCCGGGGAGCTGTTTTTT.

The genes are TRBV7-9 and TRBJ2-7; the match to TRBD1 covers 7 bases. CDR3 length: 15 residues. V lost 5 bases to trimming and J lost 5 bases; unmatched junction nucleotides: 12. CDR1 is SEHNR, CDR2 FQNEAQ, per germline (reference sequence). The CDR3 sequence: CASSHLILTGNEQYF. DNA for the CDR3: TGTGCCAGCAGCCATTTAATTTTGACAGGGAACGAGCAGTACTTC.

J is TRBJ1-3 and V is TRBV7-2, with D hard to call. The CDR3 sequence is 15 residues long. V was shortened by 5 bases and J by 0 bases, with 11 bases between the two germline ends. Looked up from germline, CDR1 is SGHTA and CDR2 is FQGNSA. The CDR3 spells CASSHGLPSGNTIYF. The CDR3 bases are TGTGCCAGCAGCCATGGACTCCCCTCTGGAAACACCATATATTTT.

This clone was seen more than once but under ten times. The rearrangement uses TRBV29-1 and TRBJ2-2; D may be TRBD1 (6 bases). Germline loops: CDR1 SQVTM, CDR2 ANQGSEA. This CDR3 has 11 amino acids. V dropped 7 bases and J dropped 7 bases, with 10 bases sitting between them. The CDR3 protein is CSAGTIGELFF. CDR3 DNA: TGCAGCGCCGGGACAATCGGGGAGCTGTTTTTT.

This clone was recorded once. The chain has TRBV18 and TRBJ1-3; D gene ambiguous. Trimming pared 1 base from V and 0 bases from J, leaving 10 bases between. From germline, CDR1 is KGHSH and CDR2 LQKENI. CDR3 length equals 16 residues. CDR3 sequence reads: CASSPQGGNSGNTIYF. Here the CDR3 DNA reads TGTGCCAGCTCACCACAGGGCGGAAACTCTGGAAACACCATATATTTT.

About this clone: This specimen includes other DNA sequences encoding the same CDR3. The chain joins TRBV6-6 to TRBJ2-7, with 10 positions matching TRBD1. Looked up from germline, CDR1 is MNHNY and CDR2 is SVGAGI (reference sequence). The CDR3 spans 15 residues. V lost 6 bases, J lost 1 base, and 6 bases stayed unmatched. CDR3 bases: TGTGCCAGCAGCCACCGGGACAGGGGTTCCTACGAGCAGTACTTC. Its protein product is CASSHRDRGSYEQYF.

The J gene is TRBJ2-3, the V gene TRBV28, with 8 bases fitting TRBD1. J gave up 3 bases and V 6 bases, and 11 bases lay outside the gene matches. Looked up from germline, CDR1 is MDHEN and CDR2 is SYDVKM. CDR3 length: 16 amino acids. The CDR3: CASRLRTGSRTDTQYF. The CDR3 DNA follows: TGTGCCAGCAGACTAAGGACAGGGAGTCGAACAGATACGCAGTATTTT.

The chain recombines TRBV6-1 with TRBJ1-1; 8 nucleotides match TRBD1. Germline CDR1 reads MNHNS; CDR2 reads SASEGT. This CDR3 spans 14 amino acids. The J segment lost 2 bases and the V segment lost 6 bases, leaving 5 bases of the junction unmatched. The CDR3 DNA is TGTGCCAGCAGGAGACAGGGGCAAAACACTGAAGCTTTCTTT. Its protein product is CASRRQGQNTEAFF.

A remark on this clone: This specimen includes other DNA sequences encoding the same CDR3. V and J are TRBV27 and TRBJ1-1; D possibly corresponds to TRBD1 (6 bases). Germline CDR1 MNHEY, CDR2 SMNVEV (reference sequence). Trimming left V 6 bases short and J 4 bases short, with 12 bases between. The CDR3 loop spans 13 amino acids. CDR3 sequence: CASRLTGSTEAFF. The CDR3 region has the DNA TGTGCCAGCAGGCTGACAGGTAGCACTGAAGCTTTCTTT.

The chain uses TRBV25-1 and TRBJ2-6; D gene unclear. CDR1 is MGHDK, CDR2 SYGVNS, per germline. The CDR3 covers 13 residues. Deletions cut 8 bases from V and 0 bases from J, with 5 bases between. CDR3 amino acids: CASVPSGANVLTF. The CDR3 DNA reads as TGTGCCAGCGTGCCCTCTGGGGCCAACGTCCTGACTTTC. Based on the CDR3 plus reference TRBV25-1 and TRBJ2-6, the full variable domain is EADIYQTPRYLVIGTGKKITLECSQTMGHDKMYWYQQDPGMELHLIHYSYGVNSTEKGDLSSESTVSRIRTEHFPLTLESARPSHTSQYLCASVPSGANVLTFGAGSRLTVL.

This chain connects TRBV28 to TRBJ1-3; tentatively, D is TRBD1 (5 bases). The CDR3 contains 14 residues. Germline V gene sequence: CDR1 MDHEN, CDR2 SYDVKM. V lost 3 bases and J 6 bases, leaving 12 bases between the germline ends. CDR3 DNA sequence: TGTGCCAGCAGTTTCTGGGGGGAACAAAACACCATATATTTT. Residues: CASSFWGEQNTIYF. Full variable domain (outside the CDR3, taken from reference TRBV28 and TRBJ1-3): DVKVTQSSRYLVKRTGEKVFLECVQDMDHENMFWYRQDPGLGLRLIYFSYDVKMKEKGDIPEGYSVSREKKERFSLILESASTNQTSMYLCASSFWGEQNTIYFGEGSWLTVV.

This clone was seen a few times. CDR3 region: CASSESRVSGNTIYF. The CDR3 nucleotides read TGTGCCAGCAGTGAATCGCGGGTCTCTGGAAACACCATATATTTT. V is TRBV2 and J is TRBJ1-3; D is undetermined. Germline CDR1 reads SNHLY; CDR2 reads FYNNEI. The V and J ends lost 2 bases and 0 bases respectively, with 8 bases between them. This CDR3 is 15 amino acids long.

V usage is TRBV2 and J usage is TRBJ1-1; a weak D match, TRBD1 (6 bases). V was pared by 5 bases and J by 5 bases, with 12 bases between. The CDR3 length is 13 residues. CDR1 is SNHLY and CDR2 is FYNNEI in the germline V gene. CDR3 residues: CASSTGQITEAFF. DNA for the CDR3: TGTGCCAGCAGTACTGGACAGATTACTGAAGCTTTCTTT.

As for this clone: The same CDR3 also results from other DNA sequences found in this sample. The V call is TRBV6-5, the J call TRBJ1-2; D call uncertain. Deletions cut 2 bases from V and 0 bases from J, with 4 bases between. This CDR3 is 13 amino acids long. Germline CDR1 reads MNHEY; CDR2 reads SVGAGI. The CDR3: CASSYRPNYGYTF. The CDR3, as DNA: TGTGCCAGCAGTTACCGGCCTAACTATGGCTACACCTTC.

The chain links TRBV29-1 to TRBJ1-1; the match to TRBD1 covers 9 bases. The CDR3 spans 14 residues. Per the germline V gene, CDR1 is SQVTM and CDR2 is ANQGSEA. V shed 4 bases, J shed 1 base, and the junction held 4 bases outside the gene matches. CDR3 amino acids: CSVGSTGGNTEAFF. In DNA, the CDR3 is TGCAGCGTTGGGTCGACAGGGGGGAACACTGAAGCTTTCTTT.

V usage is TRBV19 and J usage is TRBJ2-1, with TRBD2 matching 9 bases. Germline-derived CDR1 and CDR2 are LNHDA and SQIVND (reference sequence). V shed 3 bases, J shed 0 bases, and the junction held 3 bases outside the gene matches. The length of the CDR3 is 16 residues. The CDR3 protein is CASSMVAGVSYNEQFF. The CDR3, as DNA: TGTGCCAGTAGTATGGTAGCGGGGGTCTCCTACAATGAGCAGTTCTTC.

The CDR3 region has the DNA TGTGCCAGCAGAGCCGGGCCCCAAGATACGCAGTATTTT. Translating it yields CASRAGPQDTQYF. The rearrangement links TRBV6-6 to TRBJ2-3; the D is unclear. This CDR3 contains 13 residues. Germline CDR1 and CDR2: MNHNY and SVGAGI (reference sequence). V dropped 6 bases and J dropped 5 bases, with 12 bases sitting between them.

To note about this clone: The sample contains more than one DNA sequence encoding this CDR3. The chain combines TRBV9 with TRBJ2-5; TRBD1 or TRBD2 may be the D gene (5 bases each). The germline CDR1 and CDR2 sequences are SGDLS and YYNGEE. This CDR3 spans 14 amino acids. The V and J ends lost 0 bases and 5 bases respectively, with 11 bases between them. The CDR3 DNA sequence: TGTGCCAGCAGCGTAGACTCGGGGCGGGAGACCCAGTACTTC. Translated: CASSVDSGRETQYF.

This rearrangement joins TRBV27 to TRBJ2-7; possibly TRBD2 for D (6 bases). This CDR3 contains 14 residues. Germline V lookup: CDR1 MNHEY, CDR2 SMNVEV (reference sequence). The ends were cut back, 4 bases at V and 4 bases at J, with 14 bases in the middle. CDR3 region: CASSSQRVGYEQYF. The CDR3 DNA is TGTGCCAGCAGTTCTCAGCGGGTAGGTTACGAGCAGTACTTC.

CDR3 DNA: TGTGCCAGCAGTGAATATCGGCCGGGAGGGCAGAATGAGCAGTTCTTC. This codes for CASSEYRPGGQNEQFF. The chain is built from TRBV25-1 and TRBJ2-1; TRBD2 matches at 8 bases. J was trimmed by 7 bases and V by 0 bases; bases with no gene match: 8. Germline CDR1 reads MGHDK; CDR2 reads SYGVNS. The CDR3 length is 16 residues.

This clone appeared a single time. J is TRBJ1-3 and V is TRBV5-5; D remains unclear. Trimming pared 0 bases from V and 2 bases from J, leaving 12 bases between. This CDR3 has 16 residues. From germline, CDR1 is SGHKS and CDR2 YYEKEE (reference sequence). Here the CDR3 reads CASSLAGSPTGNTIYF. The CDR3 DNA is TGTGCCAGCAGCTTGGCCGGGAGTCCAACTGGAAACACCATATATTTT.

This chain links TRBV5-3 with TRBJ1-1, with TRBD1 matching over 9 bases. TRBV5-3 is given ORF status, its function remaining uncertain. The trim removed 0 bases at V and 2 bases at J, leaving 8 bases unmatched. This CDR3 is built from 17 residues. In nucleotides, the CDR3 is TGTGCCAGAAGCTTGGCCGGGACAGGGAAATTAAACACTGAAGCTTTCTTT. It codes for CARSLAGTGKLNTEAFF.

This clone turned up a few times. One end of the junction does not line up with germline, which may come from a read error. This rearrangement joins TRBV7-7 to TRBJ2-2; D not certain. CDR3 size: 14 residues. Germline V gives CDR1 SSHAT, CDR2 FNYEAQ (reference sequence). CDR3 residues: CASSPPGSGGELFF. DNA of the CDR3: TGTGCTAGCAGCCCGCCCGGCAGTGGCGGGGAGCTGTTTTTT.